The source of this TCR beta chain is a study of brain T cells in children with intractable seizures. Study-level findings and limits: Absence of clones before surgery may stem from lower sequencing depth. Only CDR3 sequence similarity suggested viral specificity, without known HCMV serostatus.

This CDR3 region has 17 residues. Germline CDR1 reads LGHDT; CDR2 reads YNNKEL (reference sequence). V lost 1 base, J lost 0 bases, and 6 bases stayed unmatched. Surgery cases with the highest brain T cell transcript signatures were chosen for sequencing. Before surgery, patients took at least one anti-epileptic drug. Remarks on this clone: As yet, its antigen is unknown.

TCRdb's table, derived via immunoSEQ multiplex PCR, lists solely in-frame clones and lacks some. The table lists 70,000 to 90,000 clones, just over 90% of them singletons. The chain links TRBV3-1 (or the pseudogene TRBV3-2) to TRBJ2-1; 7 bases are shared with TRBD2. Material: peripheral blood, obtained at surgery. The clonotype comes from a boy under two years old with tuberous sclerosis and intractable seizures. The CDR3 loop reads CASSQGSAGDSYNEQFF. CDR3 in DNA: TGTGCCAGCAGCCAAGGATCGGCGGGAGACTCCTACAATGAGCAGTTCTTC.